This T cell receptor beta chain was retrieved from a study of shared clonotypes between healthy human individuals. Points on this clone: The sample has other DNA sequences that encode this CDR3 too.

V lost 3 bases to trimming and J lost 4 bases; unmatched junction nucleotides: 5. Germline CDR1 LNHDA, CDR2 SQIVND (reference sequence). This CDR3 is built from 14 residues. Data came from immunoSEQ multiplex PCR; TCRdb stores just in-frame clones and leaves some out. Among roughly 680,000 clones listed, about two thirds were seen once. This receptor was taken from a woman in her 30s in good health. Specimen: memory CD4+ T cells sorted from blood. Subset: CD45RA-negative fraction. J is TRBJ1-2 and V is TRBV19; 7 positions match TRBD1. The CDR3 spells CASSIPTGAYGYTF. CDR3 in DNA: TGTGCCAGTAGTATCCCCACAGGGGCCTATGGCTACACCTTC.